This TCR beta chain originates from a study of cytomegalovirus exposure and HLA in healthy donors. With 60 Vbeta and 13 Jbeta primers, the PCR was carried out. Repertoires were generated with immunoSEQ multiplex PCR, while TCRdb's copy carries only in-frame clones and drops some. This table holds about 150,000 clones, approximately 70% found once. The sequence was collected from a woman aged 18-29 years in good health and CMV-seronegative. The sample consisted of PBMCs.

CDR3 bases: TGTGCCAGCAGCCCGGGGAACATCAATCTGGGGAACACTGAAGCTTTCTTT. Its protein is CASSPGNINLGNTEAFF. The V call is TRBV7-8, the J call TRBJ1-1; D gene unclear. CDR3 length: 17 residues. CDR1 SGHVS and CDR2 FQNEAQ come from the germline V gene. V lost 5 bases and J lost 1, with 20 bases in between.